These T cell receptor beta chains were read from a single sample in a study of shared clonotypes between healthy human individuals. Clones were read by immunoSEQ multiplex PCR, and TCRdb kept only the in-frame ones, dropping some. The sample has millions of clones, 93% seen once. The sample taken for sequencing was naive CD4+ T cells from PBMCs. All receptors come from a man between 18 and 35 years old in good health. Some clones in this sample may be carry-over from other donors' samples. Each CDR3 is given with its conserved first and last residue.

V gene: TRBV28; J gene: TRBJ1-2; CDR3 protein: CASSLSGAGPSNYGYTF
V gene: TRBV11-3; J gene: TRBJ2-3; CDR3 protein: CASSLDSSSVKADTQYF
V gene: TRBV5-6; J gene: TRBJ2-1; CDR3 protein: CASSLETSGGEQFF
V gene: TRBV2; J gene: TRBJ2-5; CDR3 protein: CASSDTRPQETQYF
V gene: TRBV28; J gene: TRBJ1-1; CDR3 protein: CASSLVEDLEAFF
V gene: TRBV7-2; J gene: TRBJ1-2; CDR3 protein: CASSLMRGPLYGYTF
V gene: TRBV21-1; J gene: TRBJ2-1; CDR3 protein: CASSRTSGRDNEQFF
V gene: TRBV9; J gene: TRBJ2-7; CDR3 protein: CASSVAGASYEQYF
V gene: TRBV5-1; J gene: TRBJ2-3; CDR3 protein: CASSLLAADTQYF
V gene: TRBV30; J gene: TRBJ1-5; CDR3 protein: CAWSVGQGSVGQPQHF
V gene: TRBV5-1; J gene: TRBJ2-6; CDR3 protein: CASSYSGTGASGANVLTF
V gene: TRBV28; J gene: TRBJ2-7; CDR3 protein: CASVGAYEQYF
V gene: TRBV28; J gene: TRBJ2-7; CDR3 protein: CASSLEARGEQYF
V gene: TRBV27; J gene: TRBJ1-1; CDR3 protein: CAIQCRGVRPNTEAFF
V gene: TRBV2; J gene: TRBJ2-1; CDR3 protein: CASSERSGLNEQFF
V gene: TRBV11-2; J gene: TRBJ1-1; CDR3 protein: CASSRDRNTEAFF
V gene: TRBV7-2; J gene: TRBJ2-1; CDR3 protein: CASSLATVKQFF
V gene: TRBV28; J gene: TRBJ2-7; CDR3 protein: CASTYGTGALYEQYF
V gene: TRBV15; J gene: TRBJ2-7; CDR3 protein: CATSRDLGGAYEQYF
V gene: TRBV7-2; J gene: TRBJ2-3; CDR3 protein: CASSLGFLGTGGDTQYF
V gene: TRBV29-1; J gene: TRBJ1-4; CDR3 protein: CSAQKWEGKLFF
V gene: TRBV18; J gene: TRBJ2-7; CDR3 protein: CASSPLGSRTSGNYEQYF
V gene: TRBV6-1; J gene: TRBJ2-7; CDR3 protein: CASSEARPTGGDEQYF
V gene: TRBV2; J gene: TRBJ1-5; CDR3 protein: CASSPQGSQPQHF
V gene: TRBV4-3; J gene: TRBJ2-2; CDR3 protein: CASSLLGTGITGELFF
V gene: TRBV29-1; J gene: TRBJ2-7; CDR3 protein: CSVGGDRSYEQYF
V gene: TRBV28; J gene: TRBJ1-2; CDR3 protein: CASSAGSANYGYTF
V gene: TRBV28; J gene: TRBJ1-5; CDR3 protein: CASSSWTGGHAGYQHF
V gene: TRBV2; J gene: TRBJ2-3; CDR3 protein: CASSSTDTQYF
V gene: TRBV6-5; J gene: TRBJ2-7; CDR3 protein: CASSYSRGESEQYF
V gene: TRBV5-1; J gene: TRBJ2-1; CDR3 protein: CASSPHSGGSYNEQFF
V gene: TRBV28; J gene: TRBJ2-5; CDR3 protein: CASSLVASGRKGETQYF
V gene: TRBV9; J gene: TRBJ1-4; CDR3 protein: CASSVGTTNEKLFF
V gene: TRBV9; J gene: TRBJ2-7; CDR3 protein: CASSVGEGNYEQYF
V gene: TRBV5-1; J gene: TRBJ2-1; CDR3 protein: CASGQGAGVSNEQFF
V gene: TRBV5-1; J gene: TRBJ1-3; CDR3 protein: CASSFRDRGSGNTIYF
V gene: TRBV14; J gene: TRBJ2-3; CDR3 protein: CASSLLGDTQYF
V gene: TRBV5-8; J gene: TRBJ2-3; CDR3 protein: CASSFLREGTDTQYF
V gene: TRBV30; J gene: TRBJ1-5; CDR3 protein: CAWSGTHSNQPQHF
V gene: TRBV2; J gene: TRBJ2-7; CDR3 protein: CASSDQNGGYEQYF
V gene: TRBV2; J gene: TRBJ2-1; CDR3 protein: CASETSYNEQFF
V gene: TRBV5-1; J gene: TRBJ1-3; CDR3 protein: CASSSAGGGNTIYF
V gene: TRBV19; J gene: TRBJ2-1; CDR3 protein: CASSNSGRPSAYNEQFF
V gene: TRBV30; J gene: TRBJ2-1; CDR3 protein: CAWRGQGYNEQFF
V gene: TRBV7-9; J gene: TRBJ1-5; CDR3 protein: CASSLQGDQPQHF
V gene: TRBV28; J gene: TRBJ2-1; CDR3 protein: CASSSRLAESYNEQFF
V gene: TRBV11-1; J gene: TRBJ2-3; CDR3 protein: CASSPQGGMADTQYF
V gene: TRBV19; J gene: TRBJ2-1; CDR3 protein: CASTYGRSSYNEQFF
V gene: TRBV5-4; J gene: TRBJ1-2; CDR3 protein: CASSLDPRVDYGYTF
V gene: TRBV18; J gene: TRBJ1-2; CDR3 protein: CASSPTGAANYGYTF
V gene: TRBV18; J gene: TRBJ1-1; CDR3 protein: CASSQDLDTEAFF
V gene: TRBV2; J gene: TRBJ1-1; CDR3 protein: CASSPSPNTEAFF